These 24 T cell receptor beta chains came from one sample sequenced in a study of T-cell reconstitution after alpha-beta-depleted transplantation in children. Unique molecular identifiers tagged the TCRbeta library. TCRdb passed the PCR reads through MiXCR, listing each CDR3 protein once. The table shows around 450,000 distinct CDR3 sequences, with approximately 10% occurring only once. The sample here was PBMCs, taken before TCRalphabeta/CD19-depleted stem cell transplant. All receptors derive from a child aged 2-15 years with inherited bone marrow failure, due to receive a stem cell transplant.

In its sample, this clonotype was seen many times. The chain links TRBV28 to TRBJ2-2; no clear D. The germline V gene encodes CDR1 MDHEN and CDR2 SYDVKM. V lost 8 bases and J 0 bases, leaving 4 bases between the germline ends. The CDR3 consists of 12 residues. The CDR3 DNA reads as TGTGCCAGCGGAGCGAACACCGGGGAGCTGTTTTTT. It specifies CASGANTGELFF.

This clonotype has ten or more counts. The genes are TRBV4-1 and TRBJ1-1; no reliable D call. The CDR3 has 15 amino acids. V gave up 4 bases and J gave up 2 bases, with 14 bases separating them. Germline CDR1 MGHRA, CDR2 YSYEKL. The CDR3 loop reads CASSRGPWANTEAFF. CDR3 in DNA: TGCGCCAGCAGCCGCGGTCCATGGGCTAACACTGAAGCTTTCTTT.

In its sample, this clonotype was seen many times. The chain links TRBV6-2 or TRBV6-3 to TRBJ2-1; TRBD2 matches 12 bases. In germline, CDR1 is MNHEY, CDR2 SVGEGT. V was clipped by 0 bases and J by 16 bases; unmatched bases: 4. CDR3 size: 13 residues. The CDR3, as DNA: TGTGCCAGCAGTTACTCGAAGACTAGCGGGAGATTCTTC. The encoded protein is CASSYSKTSGRFF.

Ten or more counts support this clonotype. The CDR3 sequence is CASSLPAGKETQYF. The DNA for the CDR3 is TGTGCCAGCAGTTTACCAGCAGGAAAAGAGACCCAGTACTTC. The V call is TRBV28, the J call TRBJ2-5, with D unresolved. V lost 2 bases and J 3 bases, leaving 10 bases between the germline ends. The CDR3 loop spans 14 amino acids. From germline, CDR1 is MDHEN and CDR2 SYDVKM.

This clonotype was counted at least ten times. This chain uses TRBV19 with TRBJ2-5, with TRBD1 as a possible D gene (5 bases). This CDR3 is 12 amino acids long. The V gene lost 5 bases and the J gene lost 5 bases, with 9 bases spanning the gap. Germline assignment: CDR1 LNHDA and CDR2 SQIVND (reference sequence). CDR3 residues: CASSGARETQYF. As DNA, the CDR3 is TGTGCCAGTAGTGGGGCCAGGGAGACCCAGTACTTC.

The sample holds many counts of this clonotype. The chain has TRBV7-9 and TRBJ1-5; 7 nucleotides line up with TRBD1. Trimming cost V 8 bases and J 2 bases; bases outside gene matches: 6. The CDR3 length is 14 residues. Germline assignment: CDR1 SEHNR and CDR2 FQNEAQ (reference sequence). CDR3 in DNA: TGTGCCAGCGCCGGGACAGCGGGCAATCAGCCCCAGCATTTT. It translates to CASAGTAGNQPQHF.

In regard to this clonotype: A much larger clone differs from this one at a single base, so this may be a read error. V gene TRBV5-4 combines with J gene TRBJ2-3, with TRBD2 matching over 8 bases. The CDR3 contains 15 residues. Germline lookup yields CDR1 SGHNT and CDR2 YYREEE (reference sequence). The CDR3, as DNA: TGTGCCATCAGCTCCAAGCGGGAGAGCACAGATACGCAGTATTTT. This gives the protein CAISSKRESTDTQYF.

This clonotype was counted many times. The DNA for the CDR3 is TGCAGCGTTGGGAGGCCGTTGAACACTGAAGCTTTCTTT. Amino acids: CSVGRPLNTEAFF. The gene calls are TRBV29-1 and TRBJ1-1, with D unclear. Per germline, CDR1 SQVTM and CDR2 ANQGSEA. V lost 4 bases to trimming and J lost 0 bases, with 9 bases between them. The CDR3 is 13 amino acids.

This clonotype was picked up many times. The rearrangement links TRBV6-2 or TRBV6-3 to TRBJ2-3; 9 bases agree with TRBD2. The germline CDR1 and CDR2 sequences are MNHEY and SVGEGT. CDR3 length: 16 amino acids. V gave up 6 bases and J gave up 2 bases; unmatched junction bases: 9. CDR3 coding DNA: TGTGCCAGCAGCCGGGGTCTAGCGGGGTACACAGATACGCAGTATTTT. Its protein is CASSRGLAGYTDTQYF.

This clonotype has at least ten counts. The genes are TRBV7-2 and TRBJ2-3; 9 bases fit TRBD2. J lost 1 base, V lost 7 bases, and 12 bases had no gene match. The CDR3 totals 17 residues. The germline V gene encodes CDR1 SGHTA and CDR2 FQGNSA. CDR3 DNA: TGTGCCAGCATCAAGGTGGCGGGAGGGCCCGGCACAGATACGCAGTATTTT. Its translation is CASIKVAGGPGTDTQYF. The full variable domain, rest sourced from reference TRBV7-2 and TRBJ2-3, is GAGVSQSPSNKVTEKGKDVELRCDPISGHTALYWYRQSLGQGLEFLIYFQGNSAPDKSGLPSDRFSAERTGGSVSTLTIQRTQQEDSAVYLCASIKVAGGPGTDTQYFGPGTRLTVL.

In its sample, this clonotype was seen many times. The CDR3 DNA sequence: TGTGCCAGCAGTTTACGGGGGTCTGGGGCCAACGTCCTGACTTTC. Amino acids: CASSLRGSGANVLTF. The J gene is TRBJ2-6, the V gene TRBV27; possibly TRBD2 for D (6 bases). With 2 bases removed from V and 1 base from J, the gap between germline ends came to 6 bases. In germline, CDR1 is MNHEY, CDR2 SMNVEV (reference sequence). The CDR3 contains 15 residues.

This clonotype was counted between two and nine times. The chain has TRBV20-1 and TRBJ2-1; 11 nucleotides line up with TRBD2. The CDR3 runs 20 residues. J was trimmed by 0 bases and V by 0 bases; bases with no gene match: 13. Germline V CDR1 and CDR2: DFQATT, SNEGSKA (reference sequence). CDR3 region: CSARDLRGLAVDSSYNEQFF. CDR3 nucleotide sequence: TGCAGTGCTAGAGATCTTAGGGGACTAGCGGTTGACAGCTCCTACAATGAGCAGTTCTTC.

This clonotype was observed many times. The chain has TRBV20-1 and TRBJ2-3; no definite D call. The V end lost 0 bases, the J end lost 5 bases, and 6 bases lay between the germline ends. Germline V CDR1 and CDR2: DFQATT, SNEGSKA (reference sequence). The CDR3 loop spans 12 amino acids. CDR3 in DNA: TGCAGTGCTAGAGATAGTGTAGATACGCAGTATTTT. Its translation is CSARDSVDTQYF.

The sample holds many counts of this clonotype. The chain has TRBV9 and TRBJ2-3; no reliable D call. Between the trimmed V and J ends, which lost 0 bases and 4 bases, there was a span of 9 bases. Germline V gene data show CDR1 as SGDLS and CDR2 as YYNGEE. There are 14 residues in the CDR3. The CDR3 spells CASSVEGRADTQYF. CDR3 nucleotide sequence: TGTGCCAGCAGCGTAGAAGGAAGGGCAGATACGCAGTATTTT.

This clonotype was found many times. CDR3 region: CASSLTGENYEQYF. The CDR3 DNA sequence: TGTGCCAGCAGTTTAACAGGGGAGAACTACGAGCAGTACTTC. The V and J genes are TRBV27 and TRBJ2-7; TRBD1 matches 7 bases. From germline, CDR1 is MNHEY and CDR2 SMNVEV (reference sequence). CDR3 length: 14 residues. J lost 3 bases, V lost 2 bases, and 4 bases had no gene match.

This clonotype was seen many times. The rearrangement joins TRBV4-3 to TRBJ1-6; TRBD1 might be the D (5 bases). Trimming took off 1 base at V and 7 bases at J, with 11 bases between the two ends. The CDR3 is made up of 15 amino acids. The germline gives CDR1 LGHNA, CDR2 YSLEER. The CDR3 DNA is TGCGCCAGCAGCCAAGTGGGGCGTAAGAATTCACCCCTCCACTTT. Its protein product is CASSQVGRKNSPLHF.

This clonotype has a handful of counts. The genes are TRBV12-3 or TRBV12-4 and TRBJ2-6, with D maybe TRBD1 (6 bases). There are 17 residues in the CDR3. V dropped 4 bases and J dropped 5 bases, with 18 bases sitting between them. DNA for the CDR3: TGTGCCAGCAGTTCGACAGGAGAGGGATTTAGGGCCAACGTCCTGACTTTC. The encoded protein is CASSSTGEGFRANVLTF.

This clonotype has just a few counts. V is TRBV28 and J is TRBJ2-2, with TRBD2 matching 8 bases. CDR3 size: 17 residues. CDR1 and CDR2 (germline): MDHEN, SYDVKM. Unmatched junction bases numbered 12, after V lost 5 bases and J lost 4 bases. The DNA of the CDR3 is TGTGCCAGCAGTCGTTTGGGCAGCGGGAGAGTCACCGGGGAGCTGTTTTTT. Protein sequence: CASSRLGSGRVTGELFF.

This clonotype showed up many times. The genes are TRBV20-1 and TRBJ1-2, with D possibly matching TRBD1 (6 bases). Trimming removed 6 bases at V and 6 bases at J, with 20 bases between. CDR1 is DFQATT, CDR2 SNEGSKA, per germline (reference sequence). CDR3 length equals 14 residues. For the CDR3, the DNA is TGCAGTGCCGGGGACATTTCAAGACCTCATGGCTACACCTTC. Its protein product is CSAGDISRPHGYTF.

This clonotype was observed at least ten times. V gene TRBV9 combines with J gene TRBJ2-5; maybe TRBD2 (6 bases). Trimming pared 3 bases from V and 2 bases from J, leaving 17 bases between. From germline, CDR1 is SGDLS and CDR2 YYNGEE. The CDR3 is 16 residues long. CDR3 region: CASSGVSGRRQETQYF. The CDR3, as DNA: TGTGCCAGCAGCGGGGTGAGCGGGCGCCGGCAAGAGACCCAGTACTTC.

There are a few counts of this clonotype. This chain joins TRBV10-2 and TRBJ2-3; TRBD1 matches at 8 bases. The V segment lost 7 bases and the J segment 2 bases; nucleotides outside the gene matches: 11. The germline gives CDR1 WSHSY, CDR2 SAAADI. This CDR3 region has 16 residues. The CDR3 sequence is CASKGSDRGDTDTQYF. The CDR3 nucleotides read TGCGCCAGCAAAGGGTCCGACAGGGGCGACACAGATACGCAGTATTTT.

This clonotype came up many times. This chain uses TRBV27 with TRBJ2-1; 8 positions agree with TRBD1. Germline CDR1 is MNHEY and CDR2 is SMNVEV (reference sequence). CDR3 size: 15 residues. Germline trimming cut 3 bases from V and 4 bases from J; bases unmatched to any gene: 5. The CDR3 sequence: CASSFSTGAYNEQFF. The CDR3 coding sequence is TGTGCCAGCAGTTTTTCGACAGGGGCGTACAATGAGCAGTTCTTC.

V gene TRBV19 combines with J gene TRBJ2-2; TRBD2 might be the D (6 bases). Per the germline V gene, CDR1 is LNHDA and CDR2 is SQIVND (reference sequence). Trimming left V 9 bases short and J 2 bases short, with 13 bases between. The CDR3 consists of 14 residues. The CDR3 region has the DNA TGTGCCAGCCTACTAGCAGCTAACACCGGGGAGCTGTTTTTT. Its translation is CASLLAANTGELFF.

This clonotype was recorded many times. The V and J genes are TRBV2 and TRBJ2-1; 9 bases match TRBD2. Germline values: CDR1 SNHLY, CDR2 FYNNEI. The V gene end was trimmed by 1 base and the J gene end by 8 bases; junction bases not matched to a gene: 6. The CDR3 has 15 amino acids. CDR3 amino acids: CASSEGLAVEDEQFF. CDR3 sequence (DNA): TGTGCCAGCAGTGAAGGACTAGCGGTTGAGGATGAGCAGTTCTTC. The variable domain in full, with the rest retrieved from reference TRBV2 and TRBJ2-1, is EPEVTQTPSHQVTQMGQEVILRCVPISNHLYFYWYRQILGQKVEFLVSFYNNEISEKSEIFDDQFSVERPDGSNFTLKIRSTKLEDSAMYFCASSEGLAVEDEQFFGPGTRLTVL.